This TCR beta chain was identified in a study of neoadjuvant anti-PD-1 for oral cavity cancer. Study at large: Patients mostly received three to four biweekly nivolumab doses at 3 mg/kg before surgery. Patients without progression got a fourth dose around day 43.

The CDR3 runs 13 residues. CDR1 MNHEY and CDR2 SVGAGI come from the germline V gene. With V trimmed by 3 bases and J by 7 bases, 1 base remained unmatched. Time point given: after neoadjuvant nivolumab, at surgical resection. These oral cavity squamous cell carcinomas were HPV-negative and locally advanced. This clone turned up a few times. Libraries were prepared by immunoSEQ multiplex PCR; TCRdb keeps only in-frame clonotypes and omits some of them. The table includes 9,300 or so clones, 70% to 80% detected once. The material was PBMCs, obtained after nivolumab (anti-PD-1) treatment. V and J are TRBV6-5 and TRBJ1-3, with 9 positions matching TRBD1. The TCR was taken from a person aged 40 to 85 with oral cavity squamous cell carcinoma. This CDR3 reads CASSYGQGNTIYF. Written as DNA, the CDR3 is TGTGCCAGCAGTTATGGACAGGGGAACACCATATATTTT.